The 16 T cell receptor beta chains presented below share a single source sample, sequenced in a study of CD8+ T cells in alopecia areata. Treatment noted: oral pan-JAK inhibitor, 5-10 mg twice daily. Extraction and reverse transcription of RNA yielded cDNA as the sequencing template. Measured with immunoSEQ multiplex PCR; TCRdb has only the in-frame clones, and not every one. The sample includes 150,000 to 250,000 clones, 50% to 60% of them seen just once. The input for sequencing was CD4+ T cells sorted from blood, taken at week 4, from a patient treated with tofacitinib. Source of these receptors: a human donor with alopecia areata.

This clone was counted only a few times. The CDR3: CASSLAGRHNEQFF. DNA for the CDR3: TGTGCCAGCAGCTTAGCGGGACGCCACAATGAGCAGTTCTTC. J is TRBJ2-1 and V is TRBV7-2; D is possibly TRBD1 or TRBD2 (5 bases each). The CDR3 runs 14 residues. From germline, CDR1 is SGHTA and CDR2 FQGNSA. V was pared by 0 bases and J by 5 bases, with 8 bases between.

The chain combines TRBV5-1 with TRBJ2-5; D uncertain. The CDR3 contains 14 residues. Germline-derived CDR1 and CDR2 are SGHRS and YFSETQ. The germline V and J ends were trimmed by 0 bases and 7 bases, with 13 bases remaining between them. The chain's CDR3 is CASSLDDSSGTQYF. The CDR3 DNA reads TGCGCCAGCAGCTTGGATGATAGCTCCGGGACCCAGTACTTC.

V usage is TRBV30 and J usage is TRBJ2-5; TRBD1 aligns across 12 bases. CDR1 and CDR2 (germline): GTSNPN, SVGIG (reference sequence). J was trimmed by 4 bases and V by 6 bases; bases with no gene match: 9. The CDR3 consists of 15 residues. This CDR3 reads CACPRDRGRGETQYF. DNA of the CDR3: TGTGCCTGTCCCCGGGACAGGGGGCGGGGAGAGACCCAGTACTTC.

This chain links TRBV21-1 with TRBJ1-5; no check of the table's D call, TRBD1, against the DNA was made. TRBV21-1 has pseudogene status. The CDR3 consists of 12 residues. The CDR3 spells CASKQANQPQHF. The CDR3 DNA reads TGTGCCAGCAAACAGGCCAATCAGCCCCAGCATTTT.

The CDR3 spells CASSRGQGNTEAFF. For the CDR3, the DNA is TGTGCCAGCAGCCGGGGACAGGGGAACACTGAAGCTTTCTTT. The J gene is TRBJ1-1, the V gene TRBV2, with 9 bases identical to TRBD1. Germline V gene data show CDR1 as SNHLY and CDR2 as FYNNEI. J gave up 1 base and V 6 bases, and 3 bases lay outside the gene matches. CDR3 length: 14 amino acids. Full variable domain (remainder filled in from reference TRBV2 and TRBJ1-1): EPEVTQTPSHQVTQMGQEVILRCVPISNHLYFYWYRQILGQKVEFLVSFYNNEISEKSEIFDDQFSVERPDGSNFTLKIRSTKLEDSAMYFCASSRGQGNTEAFFGQGTRLTVV.

The chain has TRBV29-1 and TRBJ2-6; 7 nucleotides match TRBD1. Per the germline V gene, CDR1 is SQVTM and CDR2 is ANQGSEA. Trimming at V came to 7 bases and at J to 0 bases, leaving 6 bases not matched to a gene. This CDR3 comprises 15 residues. This CDR3 reads CSAGQASSGANVLTF. CDR3 DNA sequence: TGCAGCGCCGGACAGGCAAGCTCTGGGGCCAACGTCCTGACTTTC.

J is TRBJ1-1 and V is TRBV6-6; maybe TRBD1 (6 bases). Germline values: CDR1 MNHNY, CDR2 SVGAGI (reference sequence). The CDR3 totals 13 residues. Trimming stripped 0 bases from V and 10 bases from J, with 12 bases between. The CDR3 spells CASSYSKGDVAFF. Written as DNA, the CDR3 is TGTGCCAGCAGTTACTCGAAGGGGGACGTAGCTTTCTTT.

The genes are TRBV6-4 and TRBJ1-2; D is perhaps TRBD1 (5 bases). The CDR3 has 15 amino acids. Germline V gene sequence: CDR1 MRHNA, CDR2 SNTAGT. The V and J ends lost 5 bases and 13 bases respectively, with 26 bases between them. CDR3 bases: TGTGCCAGCAGTCTCCAGACCGGGACTCGCAATAGGGGCACCTTC. This sequence encodes CASSLQTGTRNRGTF.

This clone was seen a handful of times. The V gene is TRBV7-2, the J gene TRBJ2-1; D is possibly TRBD1 (5 bases). CDR1 SGHTA and CDR2 FQGNSA come from the germline V gene. The CDR3 totals 16 residues. The germline V and J ends were trimmed by 3 bases and 12 bases, with 24 bases remaining between them. The CDR3 DNA reads as TGTGCCAGCAGCTTGTCGAATGTTGGGTCGCAGGGTGGGCAGTTCTTC. Encoded protein: CASSLSNVGSQGGQFF.

J is TRBJ2-3 and V is TRBV2; D not certain. Looked up from germline, CDR1 is SNHLY and CDR2 is FYNNEI. This CDR3 spans 12 amino acids. Trimming removed 6 bases at V and 4 bases at J, with 8 bases between. DNA for the CDR3: TGTGCCAGCAGCCTTCGATCAGATACGCAGTATTTT. Translating it yields CASSLRSDTQYF.

Worth noting for this clone: Other DNA sequences of this sample code for an identical CDR3. This chain links TRBV29-1 with TRBJ1-1; D not certain. Germline V CDR1 and CDR2: SQVTM, ANQGSEA. The CDR3 has 11 amino acids. V dropped 4 bases and J dropped 1 base, with 4 bases sitting between them. The CDR3 sequence is CSVAPNTEAFF. Here the CDR3 DNA reads TGCAGCGTTGCTCCGAACACTGAAGCTTTCTTT.

In its sample, this clone was seen a few times. The rearrangement uses TRBV18 and TRBJ2-2; D is perhaps TRBD1 (6 bases). CDR1 and CDR2 from the germline V gene are KGHSH and LQKENI. The V end was cut by 3 bases, the J end by 1 base, with 15 bases between. This CDR3 is built from 17 residues. CDR3 amino acids: CASSPSPLGQNTGELFF. CDR3 bases: TGTGCCAGCTCACCCAGTCCCTTGGGACAGAACACCGGGGAGCTGTTTTTT.

CDR3 sequence: CASSPYTASSYGYTF. CDR3 coding DNA: TGTGCCAGCTCACCATACACAGCTTCATCCTATGGCTACACCTTC. The chain employs TRBV18 and TRBJ1-2; D is unclear. Germline assignment: CDR1 KGHSH and CDR2 LQKENI. This CDR3 has 15 residues. V was clipped by 2 bases and J by 4 bases, with 14 bases between them.

This clone was detected only a few times. V and J are TRBV28 and TRBJ1-1; 8 bases map to TRBD1. The CDR3 is 14 residues long. Germline V lookup: CDR1 MDHEN, CDR2 SYDVKM. The V segment lost 6 bases and the J segment 1 base; nucleotides outside the gene matches: 4. The CDR3, as DNA: TGTGCCAGCAGCTCAGGGGGCTGGAACACTGAAGCTTTCTTT. Amino acids: CASSSGGWNTEAFF.

The V call is TRBV6-5, the J call TRBJ2-3; 8 bases fit TRBD1. V shed 2 bases and J 4 bases; nucleotides not matched to a gene: 5. Germline CDR1 MNHEY, CDR2 SVGAGI. The CDR3 is made up of 15 amino acids. The CDR3 is CASSYGQGAPDTQYF. The DNA of the CDR3 is TGTGCCAGCAGTTACGGGCAGGGGGCACCAGATACGCAGTATTTT.

The chain employs TRBV6-1 and TRBJ2-3; 7 nucleotides line up with TRBD1. Germline V lookup: CDR1 MNHNS, CDR2 SASEGT. The CDR3 runs 13 residues. V shed 11 bases, J shed 2 bases, and the junction held 7 bases outside the gene matches. The CDR3 region is CARKGTDTDTQYF. The DNA of the CDR3 is TGTGCCCGTAAAGGGACAGACACAGATACGCAGTATTTT.